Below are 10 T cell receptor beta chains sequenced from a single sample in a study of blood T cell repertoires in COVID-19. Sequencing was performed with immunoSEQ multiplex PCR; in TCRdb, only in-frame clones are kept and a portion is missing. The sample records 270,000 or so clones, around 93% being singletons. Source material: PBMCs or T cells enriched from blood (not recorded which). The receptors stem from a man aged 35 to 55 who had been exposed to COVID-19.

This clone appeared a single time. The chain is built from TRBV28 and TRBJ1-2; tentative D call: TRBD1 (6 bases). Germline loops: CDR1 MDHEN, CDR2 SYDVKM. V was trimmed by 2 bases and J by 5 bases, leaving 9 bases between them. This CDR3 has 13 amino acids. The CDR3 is CASSLRTVYGYTF. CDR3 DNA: TGTGCCAGCAGTTTAAGGACAGTTTATGGCTACACCTTC.

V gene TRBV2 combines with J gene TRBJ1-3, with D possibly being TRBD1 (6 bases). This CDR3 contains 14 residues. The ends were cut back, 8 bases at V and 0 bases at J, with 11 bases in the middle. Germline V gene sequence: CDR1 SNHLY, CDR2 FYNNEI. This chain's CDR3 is CASGGASSGNTIYF. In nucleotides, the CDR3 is TGTGCCAGCGGGGGCGCGAGCTCTGGAAACACCATATATTTT.

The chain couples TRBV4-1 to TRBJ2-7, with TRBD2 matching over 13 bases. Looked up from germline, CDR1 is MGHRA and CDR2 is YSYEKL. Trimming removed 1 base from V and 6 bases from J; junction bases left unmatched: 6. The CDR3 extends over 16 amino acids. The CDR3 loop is CASSQAGLAGVREQYF. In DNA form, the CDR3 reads TGCGCCAGCAGCCAAGCAGGACTAGCGGGAGTCCGCGAGCAGTACTTC.

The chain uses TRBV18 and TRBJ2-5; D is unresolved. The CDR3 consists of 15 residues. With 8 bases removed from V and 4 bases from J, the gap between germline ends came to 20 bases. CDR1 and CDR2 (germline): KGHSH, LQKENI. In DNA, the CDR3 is TGTGCCAGCATACAGAATGCGTTTCCCTCAGAGACCCAGTACTTC. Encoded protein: CASIQNAFPSETQYF.

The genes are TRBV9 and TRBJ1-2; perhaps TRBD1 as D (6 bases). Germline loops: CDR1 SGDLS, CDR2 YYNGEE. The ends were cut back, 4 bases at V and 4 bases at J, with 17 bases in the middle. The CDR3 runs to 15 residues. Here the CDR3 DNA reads TGTGCCAGCAGCCCTTCGGGGGGGCGGGGCTATGGCTACACCTTC. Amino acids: CASSPSGGRGYGYTF.

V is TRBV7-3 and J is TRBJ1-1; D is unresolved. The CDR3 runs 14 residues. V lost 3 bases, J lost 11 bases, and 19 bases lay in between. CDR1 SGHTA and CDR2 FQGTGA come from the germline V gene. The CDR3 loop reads CASSFGLTTADAFF. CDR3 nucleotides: TGTGCCAGCAGCTTCGGACTTACTACCGCAGATGCTTTCTTT.

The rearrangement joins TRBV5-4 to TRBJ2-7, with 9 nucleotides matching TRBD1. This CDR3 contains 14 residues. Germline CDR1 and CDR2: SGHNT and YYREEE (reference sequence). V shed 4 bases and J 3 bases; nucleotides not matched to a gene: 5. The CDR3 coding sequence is TGTGCCAGCAGCAAAGGACAGGGGAGCTACGAGCAGTACTTC. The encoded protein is CASSKGQGSYEQYF.

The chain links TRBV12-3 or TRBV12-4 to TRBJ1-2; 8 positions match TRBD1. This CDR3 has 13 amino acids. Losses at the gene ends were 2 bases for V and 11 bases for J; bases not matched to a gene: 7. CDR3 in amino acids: CASSLFGQGRYTF. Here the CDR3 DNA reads TGTGCCAGCAGTTTATTCGGACAGGGCCGATACACCTTC.

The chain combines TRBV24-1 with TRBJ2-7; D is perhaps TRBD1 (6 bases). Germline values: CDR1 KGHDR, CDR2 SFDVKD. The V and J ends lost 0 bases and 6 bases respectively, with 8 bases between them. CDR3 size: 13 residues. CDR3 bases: TGTGCCACCAGTGATTTGCAGGGGTTCGAGCAGTACTTC. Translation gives CATSDLQGFEQYF.

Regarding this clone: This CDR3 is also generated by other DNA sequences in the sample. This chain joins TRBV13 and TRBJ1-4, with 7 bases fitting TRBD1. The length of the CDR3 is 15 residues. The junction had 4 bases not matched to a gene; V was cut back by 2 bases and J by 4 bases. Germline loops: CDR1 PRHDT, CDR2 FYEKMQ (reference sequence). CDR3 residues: CASSLRGQINEKLFF. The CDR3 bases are TGTGCCAGCAGCTTACGGGGACAGATTAATGAAAAACTGTTTTTT.